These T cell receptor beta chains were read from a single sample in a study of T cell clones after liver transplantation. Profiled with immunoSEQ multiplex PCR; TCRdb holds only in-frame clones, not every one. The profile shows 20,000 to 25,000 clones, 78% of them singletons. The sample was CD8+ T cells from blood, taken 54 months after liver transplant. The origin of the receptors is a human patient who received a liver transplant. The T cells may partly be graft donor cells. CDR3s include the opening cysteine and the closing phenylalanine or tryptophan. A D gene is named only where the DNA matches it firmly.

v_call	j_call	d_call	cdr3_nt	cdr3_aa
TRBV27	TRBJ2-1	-	TGTGCCAGCAGTTTACATTCGGCTGGTGAGCAGTTCTTC	CASSLHSAGEQFF
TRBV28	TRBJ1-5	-	TGTGCCAGCAGCGAGGACCGCCGTCGGCATTTT	CASSEDRRRHF
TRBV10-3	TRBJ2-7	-	TGTGCCATCAGTGAGTCGGGTAATGAGCAGTACTTC	CAISESGNEQYF
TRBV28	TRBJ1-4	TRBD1	TGTGCCAGCAGTTCGATAGACAGGGGGCTAAATGAAAAACTGTTTTTT	CASSSIDRGLNEKLFF
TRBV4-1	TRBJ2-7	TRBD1	TGCGCCAGCAGCCGGACAGGCTCCTACGAGCAGTACTTC	CASSRTGSYEQYF
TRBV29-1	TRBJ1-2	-	TGCAGCGTGACTAGGGGGAACGATGGCTACACCTTC	CSVTRGNDGYTF
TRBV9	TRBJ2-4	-	TGTGCCAGCAGCGCCCCGGTAGAGAACATTCAGTACTTC	CASSAPVENIQYF
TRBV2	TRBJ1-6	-	TGTGCCAGCAGTGACCCGAGGGGACTCGAATCACCCCTCCACTTT	CASSDPRGLESPLHF
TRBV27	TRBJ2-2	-	TGTGCCAGCAGTTTACTAGGGTCCGGGGAGCTGTTTTTT	CASSLLGSGELFF
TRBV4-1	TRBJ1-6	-	TGCGCCAGCAGCCCAATAGGGCTTTCTGAATCACCCCTCCACTTT	CASSPIGLSESPLHF